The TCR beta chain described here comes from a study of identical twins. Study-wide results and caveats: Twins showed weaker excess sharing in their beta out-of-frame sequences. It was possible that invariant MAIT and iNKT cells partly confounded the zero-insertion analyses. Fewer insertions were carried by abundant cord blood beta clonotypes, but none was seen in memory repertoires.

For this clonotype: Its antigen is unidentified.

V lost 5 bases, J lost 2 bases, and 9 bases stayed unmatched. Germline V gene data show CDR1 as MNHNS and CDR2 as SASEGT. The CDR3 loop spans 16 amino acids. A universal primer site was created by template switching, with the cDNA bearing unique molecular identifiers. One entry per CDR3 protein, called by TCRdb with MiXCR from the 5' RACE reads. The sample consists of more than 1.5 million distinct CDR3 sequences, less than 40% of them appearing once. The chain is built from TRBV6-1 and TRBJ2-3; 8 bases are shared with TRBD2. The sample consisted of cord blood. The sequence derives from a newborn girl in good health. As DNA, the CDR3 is TGTGCCAGCAGTAGGGGTAGCGGGATCGACACAGATACGCAGTATTTT. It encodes CASSRGSGIDTDTQYF.